This entry lists 15 T cell receptor beta chains sequenced from one sample in a study of blood T cell repertoires in COVID-19. Measured with immunoSEQ multiplex PCR; TCRdb has only the in-frame clones, and not every one. This table has about 140,000 clones, about four fifths appearing once. The sample taken for sequencing was peripheral blood. The source is a woman aged 60-70 years with active or convalescent COVID-19.

The chain carries TRBV7-2 and TRBJ1-3; maybe TRBD1 (5 bases). V lost 5 bases and J lost 2, with 16 bases in between. Germline values: CDR1 SGHTA, CDR2 FQGNSA. CDR3 length equals 16 residues. This CDR3 reads CASSPGGAYPGNTIYF. DNA of the CDR3: TGTGCCAGCAGCCCTGGTGGGGCTTACCCTGGAAACACCATATATTTT.

The genes are TRBV6-6 and TRBJ2-7, with 9 bases that match TRBD1. The junction had 9 bases not matched to a gene; V was cut back by 4 bases and J by 2 bases. The length of the CDR3 is 16 residues. The germline V gene encodes CDR1 MNHNY and CDR2 SVGAGI (reference sequence). The CDR3 loop is CASSSSGTGQPYEQYF. The CDR3 region has the DNA TGTGCCAGCAGTTCCTCCGGGACAGGGCAACCCTACGAGCAGTACTTC.

The chain carries TRBV19 and TRBJ1-5; 8 bases match TRBD1. CDR1 is LNHDA, CDR2 SQIVND, per germline (reference sequence). This CDR3 has 14 residues. V shed 6 bases and J 4 bases; nucleotides not matched to a gene: 5. CDR3 in amino acids: CASRLTGDNQPQHF. For the CDR3, the DNA is TGTGCCAGTAGGTTGACAGGGGATAATCAGCCCCAGCATTTT.

The chain recombines TRBV5-1 with TRBJ1-3; TRBD1 is a possible D gene (5 bases). V was clipped by 1 base and J by 4 bases, with 15 bases between them. The length of the CDR3 is 16 residues. Germline values: CDR1 SGHRS, CDR2 YFSETQ. The CDR3 reads CASSLTGDLWGNTIYF. The CDR3 DNA is TGCGCCAGCAGCTTGACGGGGGATCTTTGGGGAAACACCATATATTTT.

The genes are TRBV11-2 and TRBJ2-5, with D tentatively TRBD2 (6 bases). Deletions cut 4 bases from V and 2 bases from J, with 8 bases between. This CDR3 has 13 amino acids. Germline CDR1 is SGHAT and CDR2 is FQNNGV. The CDR3 sequence is CASSSGLQETQYF. As DNA, the CDR3 is TGTGCCAGCAGCTCGGGACTGCAAGAGACCCAGTACTTC.

This rearrangement joins TRBV30 to TRBJ2-2, with D perhaps TRBD2 (6 bases). Deletions cut 4 bases from V and 4 bases from J, with 13 bases between. Germline assignment: CDR1 GTSNPN and CDR2 SVGIG (reference sequence). This CDR3 comprises 14 residues. The CDR3 DNA follows: TGTGCCTGGACGCGGCTAGCGACCACCGGGGAGCTGTTTTTT. Amino acid sequence: CAWTRLATTGELFF.

The chain is built from TRBV29-1 and TRBJ2-1, with D maybe TRBD2 (5 bases). The V gene lost 8 bases and the J gene lost 10 bases, with 15 bases spanning the gap. Germline CDR1 is SQVTM and CDR2 is ANQGSEA. The CDR3 length is 11 residues. CDR3 nucleotides: TGCAGCTCCAAAGGCGGGCGGGAGCAGTTCTTC. Translating it yields CSSKGGREQFF.

Regarding this clone: The sample has other DNA sequences that encode this CDR3 too. This chain uses TRBV28 with TRBJ1-3; the D gene is possibly TRBD1 (5 bases). Germline V gene lookup returns CDR1 MDHEN and CDR2 SYDVKM. Trimming stripped 6 bases from V and 0 bases from J, with 12 bases between. The CDR3 is 15 amino acids. CDR3 loop: CASSRGTSSGNTIYF. In nucleotides, the CDR3 is TGTGCCAGCAGCCGAGGGACTAGCTCTGGAAACACCATATATTTT.

J is TRBJ1-2 and V is TRBV19; D might be TRBD1 (5 bases). V lost 4 bases, J lost 10 bases, and 16 bases lay in between. Per germline, CDR1 LNHDA and CDR2 SQIVND (reference sequence). This CDR3 has 13 residues. The chain's CDR3 is CASSKRQLLFYTF. CDR3 in DNA: TGTGCCAGTAGTAAAAGACAGCTTCTCTTCTACACCTTC.

The V and J genes are TRBV5-1 and TRBJ1-2, with D unclear. CDR3 length: 17 amino acids. V dropped 0 bases and J dropped 0 bases, with 15 bases sitting between them. The germline CDR1 and CDR2 sequences are SGHRS and YFSETQ. The CDR3 protein is CASSLEGGKRANYGYTF. The CDR3 DNA follows: TGCGCCAGCAGCTTGGAGGGCGGCAAGAGGGCTAACTATGGCTACACCTTC.

V and J are TRBV7-2 and TRBJ1-1, with 7 bases identical to TRBD1. Germline CDR1 reads SGHTA; CDR2 reads FQGNSA. The CDR3 spans 13 residues. Trimming at V came to 7 bases and at J to 2 bases, leaving 4 bases not matched to a gene. The CDR3 loop reads CASIGDRNTEAFF. The CDR3 nucleotides are TGTGCCAGCATCGGGGACAGAAACACTGAAGCTTTCTTT. The whole variable domain, remainder taken from reference TRBV7-2 and TRBJ1-1, is GAGVSQSPSNKVTEKGKDVELRCDPISGHTALYWYRQSLGQGLEFLIYFQGNSAPDKSGLPSDRFSAERTGGSVSTLTIQRTQQEDSAVYLCASIGDRNTEAFFGQGTRLTVV.

The DNA of the CDR3 is TGTGCCAGCAGCTTAGATCTGCGGGCCGAGCAGTACTTC. Its translation: CASSLDLRAEQYF. The V call is TRBV11-2, the J call TRBJ2-7; the D gene is possibly TRBD2 (5 bases). V dropped 0 bases and J dropped 6 bases, with 9 bases sitting between them. This CDR3 region has 13 residues. Germline CDR1 SGHAT, CDR2 FQNNGV.

The chain recombines TRBV7-2 with TRBJ1-1; D is ambiguous. CDR3 length: 14 residues. Looked up from germline, CDR1 is SGHTA and CDR2 is FQGNSA. With 2 bases removed from V and 4 bases from J, the gap between germline ends came to 11 bases. Written as DNA, the CDR3 is TGTGCCAGCAGCTTACGACACTCTGCCACTGAAGCTTTCTTT. Translation gives CASSLRHSATEAFF.

V usage is TRBV14 and J usage is TRBJ1-6; 11 nucleotides agree with TRBD1. Germline V gene data show CDR1 as SGHDN and CDR2 as FVKESK. Germline trimming cut 1 base from V and 10 bases from J; bases unmatched to any gene: 3. This CDR3 comprises 15 residues. Here the CDR3 DNA reads TGTGCCAGCAGCCAAGGGACAGGGGGCTTATCACCCCTCCACTTT. Protein: CASSQGTGGLSPLHF.

This clone was recorded once. J is TRBJ1-6 and V is TRBV30; perhaps TRBD1 as D (5 bases). The CDR3 extends over 15 amino acids. The V gene lost 4 bases and the J gene lost 6 bases, with 16 bases spanning the gap. Germline V gives CDR1 GTSNPN, CDR2 SVGIG (reference sequence). The CDR3 loop reads CAWTRVGGVNSPLHF. In DNA form, the CDR3 reads TGTGCCTGGACCCGAGTGGGAGGGGTTAATTCACCCCTCCACTTT.